The clone carrying this T cell receptor (beta chain) was seen a few times. Its specificity is unknown. This CDR3 has 14 residues. Trimming stripped 4 bases from V and 0 bases from J, with 13 bases between. Germline loops: CDR1 GTSNPN, CDR2 SVGIG (reference sequence). These data come from a study of beta chain features in type 1 diabetes. Overall study context: Summed over all samples, the examined sorted cells came to some 99 million. Notes on the study in general: Among all four CD4+ subsets, Type 1 diabetes patients had TCRB CDR3s that were moderately but significantly shorter. At VDJ recombination sites, type 1 diabetes patients had fewer insertions and more deleted nucleotides.

The authors reverse transcribed all of the isolated RNA, so sequencing captured expressed TCRB transcripts. Produced via immunoSEQ multiplex PCR; TCRdb's table is partial and in-frame only. The sample includes under 350,000 clones, approximately 25% of them seen just once. The specimen was naive CD4+ T cells from blood. This TCR was sampled from a woman in her thirties with type 1 diabetes. J is TRBJ2-7 and V is TRBV30, with a tentative D call TRBD2 (5 bases). CDR3 protein: CAWTRRRYSYEQYF. The CDR3 DNA follows: TGTGCCTGGACGCGGAGGCGCTACTCCTACGAGCAGTACTTC.